This TCR beta chain emerged from a study of cytomegalovirus exposure and HLA in healthy donors. Whole-study findings and limits: It was 150 to 200 TCR beta chains that were listed as cytomegalovirus-associated. Most CMV-associated TCR beta chains were later found to appear HLA-restricted. Earlier analysis found most TCR beta V segments productive about 90% or about 30% of the time. The only immune exposure information that was available was CMV serostatus.

The PCR had 60 Vbeta and 13 Jbeta primers. Assay used: immunoSEQ multiplex PCR; TCRdb lists only in-frame clones, some missing. The table lists about 130,000 clones, 83% of them singletons. To note about this clone: Its specificity is not known.

Trimming removed 5 bases from V and 2 bases from J; junction bases left unmatched: 16. Germline lookup yields CDR1 SEHNR and CDR2 FQNEAQ (reference sequence). This CDR3 comprises 19 residues. This clonotype originated in a woman aged 40 to 55 in good health and CMV-seropositive. This chain connects TRBV7-9 to TRBJ1-4; 8 bases align to TRBD1. The sequenced material came from PBMCs. The CDR3 sequence is CASSRRTGTTESTNEKLFF. As DNA, the CDR3 is TGTGCCAGCAGCAGGCGGACAGGGACGACAGAGTCTACTAATGAAAAACTGTTTTTT. The full variable domain, completed using reference TRBV7-9 and TRBJ1-4, is DTGVSQNPRHKITKRGQNVTFRCDPISEHNRLYWYRQTLGQGPEFLTYFQNEAQLEKSRLLSDRFSAERPKGSFSTLEIQRTEQGDSAMYLCASSRRTGTTESTNEKLFFGSGTQLSVL.